These 4 T cell receptor beta chains were all obtained from the same sample, sequenced in a study of memory CD4+ T cells and cytomegalovirus serostatus. The sort gate was single viable CD3+CD4+CD8-CD45RO+ cells for memory CD4+ T cells. Profiling relied on immunoSEQ multiplex PCR, and the TCRdb table lists in-frame clones only, not all of them. This table has 75,000 to 90,000 clones, 75% to 90% appearing once. The specimen was memory CD4+ T cells from blood. These receptors were collected from an adult in good health and CMV-seronegative.

The chain recombines TRBV15 with TRBJ2-1, with D perhaps being TRBD1 or TRBD2 (6 bases each). In germline, CDR1 is LNHNV, CDR2 YYDKDF (reference sequence). Trimming cost V 0 bases and J 11 bases, with 20 bases left between them. The CDR3 runs 16 residues. CDR3 in amino acids: CATSRETGANPKKQFF. CDR3 nucleotides: TGTGCCACCAGCAGAGAAACGGGGGCCAACCCCAAAAAGCAGTTCTTC.

The chain is built from TRBV2 and TRBJ1-3; D unclear. This CDR3 has 15 amino acids. Trimming removed 7 bases from V and 2 bases from J, with 15 bases in between. CDR1 is SNHLY, CDR2 FYNNEI, per germline. CDR3 nucleotide sequence: TGTGCCAGCAAACGGTGGGGAGTTCCTGGAAACACCATATATTTT. Encoded protein: CASKRWGVPGNTIYF.

The chain has TRBV6-1 and TRBJ1-1, with 8 nucleotides matching TRBD1. The length of the CDR3 is 15 residues. Germline CDR1 MNHNS, CDR2 SASEGT. Germline trimming cut 2 bases from V and 8 bases from J; bases unmatched to any gene: 10. In nucleotides, the CDR3 is TGTGCCAGCAGTGAACCCGGGACAGGAGGGCTAGAAGCTTTCTTT. The encoded protein is CASSEPGTGGLEAFF.

The chain carries TRBV7-2 and TRBJ2-2; no clear D gene. There are 15 residues in the CDR3. The germline V and J ends were trimmed by 6 bases and 0 bases, with 11 bases remaining between them. Germline assignment: CDR1 SGHTA and CDR2 FQGNSA. The DNA for the CDR3 is TGTGCCAGCAGTCTCGGGCCACCGAACACCGGGGAGCTGTTTTTT. Translating it yields CASSLGPPNTGELFF.